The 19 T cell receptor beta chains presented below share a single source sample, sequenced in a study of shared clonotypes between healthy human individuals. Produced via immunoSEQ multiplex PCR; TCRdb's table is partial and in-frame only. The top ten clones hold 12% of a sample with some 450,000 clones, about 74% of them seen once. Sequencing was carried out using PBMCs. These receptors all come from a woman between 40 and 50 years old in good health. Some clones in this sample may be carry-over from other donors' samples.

The CDR3 sequence: CASSPGGVVGEQYF. The CDR3 DNA reads as TGTGCCAGCTCACCGGGGGGTGTGGTCGGCGAGCAGTACTTC. This chain uses TRBV18 with TRBJ2-7, with TRBD2 as a possible D gene (6 bases). V gave up 3 bases and J gave up 6 bases, with 15 bases separating them. Germline-derived CDR1 and CDR2 are KGHSH and LQKENI. The CDR3 spans 14 residues.

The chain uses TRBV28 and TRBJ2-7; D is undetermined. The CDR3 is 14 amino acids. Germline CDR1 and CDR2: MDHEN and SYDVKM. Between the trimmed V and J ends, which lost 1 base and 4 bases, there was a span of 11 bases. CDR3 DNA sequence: TGTGCCAGCAGTTTATCAGGAATTGTGTACGAGCAGTACTTC. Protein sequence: CASSLSGIVYEQYF.

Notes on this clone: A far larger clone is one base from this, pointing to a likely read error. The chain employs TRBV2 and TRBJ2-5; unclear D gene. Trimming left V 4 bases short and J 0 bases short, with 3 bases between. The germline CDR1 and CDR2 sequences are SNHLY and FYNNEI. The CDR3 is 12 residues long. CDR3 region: CASSVYQETQYF. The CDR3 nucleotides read TGTGCCAGCAGTGTGTACCAAGAGACCCAGTACTTC. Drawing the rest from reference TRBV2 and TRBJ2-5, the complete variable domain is EPEVTQTPSHQVTQMGQEVILRCVPISNHLYFYWYRQILGQKVEFLVSFYNNEISEKSEIFDDQFSVERPDGSNFTLKIRSTKLEDSAMYFCASSVYQETQYFGPGTRLLVL.

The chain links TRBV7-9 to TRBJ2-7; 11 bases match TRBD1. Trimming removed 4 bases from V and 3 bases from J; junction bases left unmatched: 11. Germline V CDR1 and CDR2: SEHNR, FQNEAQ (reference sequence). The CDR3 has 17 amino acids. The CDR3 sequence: CASSSSGTGGPYYEQYF. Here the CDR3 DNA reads TGTGCCAGCAGCTCATCGGGGACAGGGGGACCCTACTACGAGCAGTACTTC.

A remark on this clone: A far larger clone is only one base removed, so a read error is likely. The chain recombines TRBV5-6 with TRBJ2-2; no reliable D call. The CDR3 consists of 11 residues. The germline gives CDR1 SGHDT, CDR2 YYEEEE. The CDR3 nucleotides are TGTGCCGGCAGCTTGGCTGGGGAGCTGTTTTTT. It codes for CAGSLAGELFF.

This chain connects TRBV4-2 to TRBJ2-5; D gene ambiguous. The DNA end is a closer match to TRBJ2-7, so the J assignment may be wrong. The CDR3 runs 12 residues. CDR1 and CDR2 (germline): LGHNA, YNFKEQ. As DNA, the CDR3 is TGTGCCAGCAGCCCCCGGCCCTACGAGCAGTACTTC. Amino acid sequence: CASSPRPYEQYF.

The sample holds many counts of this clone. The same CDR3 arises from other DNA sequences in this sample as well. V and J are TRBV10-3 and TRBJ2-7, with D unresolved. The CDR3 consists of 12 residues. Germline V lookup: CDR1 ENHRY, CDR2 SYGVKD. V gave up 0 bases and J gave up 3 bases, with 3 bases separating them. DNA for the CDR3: TGTGCCATCAGTGAGTCCCTCTACGAGCAGTACTTC. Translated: CAISESLYEQYF.

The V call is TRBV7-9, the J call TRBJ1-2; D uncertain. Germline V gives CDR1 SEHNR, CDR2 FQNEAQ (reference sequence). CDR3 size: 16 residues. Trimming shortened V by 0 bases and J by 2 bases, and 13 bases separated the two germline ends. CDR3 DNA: TGTGCCAGCAGCTTAGCTCGTCAAGTTATGAACTATGGCTACACCTTC. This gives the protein CASSLARQVMNYGYTF. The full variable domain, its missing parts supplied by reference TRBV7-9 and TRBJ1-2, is DTGVSQNPRHKITKRGQNVTFRCDPISEHNRLYWYRQTLGQGPEFLTYFQNEAQLEKSRLLSDRFSAERPKGSFSTLEIQRTEQGDSAMYLCASSLARQVMNYGYTFGSGTRLTVV.

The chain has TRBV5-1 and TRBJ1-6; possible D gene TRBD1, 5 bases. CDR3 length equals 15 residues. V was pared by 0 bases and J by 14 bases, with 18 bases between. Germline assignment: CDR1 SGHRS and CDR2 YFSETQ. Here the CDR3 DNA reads TGCGCCAGCAGCTTGGCCATAACGGCCCCGGGGGCCCTCCACTTT. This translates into CASSLAITAPGALHF.

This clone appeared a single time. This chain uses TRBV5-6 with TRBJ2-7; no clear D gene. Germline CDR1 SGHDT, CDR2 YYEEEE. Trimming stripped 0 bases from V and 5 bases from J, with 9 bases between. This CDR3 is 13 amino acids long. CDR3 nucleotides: TGTGCCAGCAGCTTGGCCCTCATGCACGAGCAGTACTTC. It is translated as CASSLALMHEQYF.

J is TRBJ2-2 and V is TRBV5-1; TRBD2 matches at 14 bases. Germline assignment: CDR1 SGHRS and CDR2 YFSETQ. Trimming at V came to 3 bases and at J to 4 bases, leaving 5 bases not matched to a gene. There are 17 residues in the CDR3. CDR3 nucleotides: TGCGCCAGCAGCTCGACTAGCGGGAGGGCGGCCACCGGGGAGCTGTTTTTT. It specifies CASSSTSGRAATGELFF.

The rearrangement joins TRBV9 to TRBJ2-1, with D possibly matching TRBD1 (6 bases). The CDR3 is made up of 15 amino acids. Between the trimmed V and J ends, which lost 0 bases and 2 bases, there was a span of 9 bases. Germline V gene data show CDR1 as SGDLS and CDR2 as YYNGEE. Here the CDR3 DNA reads TGTGCCAGCAGCGTAGTACAGGGTGCCTACAATGAGCAGTTCTTC. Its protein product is CASSVVQGAYNEQFF.

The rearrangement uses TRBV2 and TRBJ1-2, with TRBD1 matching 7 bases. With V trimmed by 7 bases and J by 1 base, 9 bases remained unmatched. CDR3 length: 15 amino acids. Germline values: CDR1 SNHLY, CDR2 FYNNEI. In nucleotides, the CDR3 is TGTGCCAGCATTAGGGACAGAAATTTTAACTATGGCTACACCTTC. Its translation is CASIRDRNFNYGYTF.

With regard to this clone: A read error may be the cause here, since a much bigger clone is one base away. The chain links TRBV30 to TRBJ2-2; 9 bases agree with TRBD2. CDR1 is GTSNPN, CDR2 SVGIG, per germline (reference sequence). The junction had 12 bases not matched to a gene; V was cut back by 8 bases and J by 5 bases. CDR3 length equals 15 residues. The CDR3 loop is CAGEGGLAGTGELFF. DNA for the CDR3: TGTGCCGGGGAGGGGGGGCTAGCGGGAACCGGGGAGCTGTTTTTT.

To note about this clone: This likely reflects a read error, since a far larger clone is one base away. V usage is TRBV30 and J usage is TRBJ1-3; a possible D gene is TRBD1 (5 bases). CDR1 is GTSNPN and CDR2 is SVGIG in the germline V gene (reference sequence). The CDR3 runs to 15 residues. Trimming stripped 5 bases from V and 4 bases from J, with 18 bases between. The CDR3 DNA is TGTGCCTGGGGCCCGGGGACCGCTCGGGGAAACACCATATATTTT. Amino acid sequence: CAWGPGTARGNTIYF.

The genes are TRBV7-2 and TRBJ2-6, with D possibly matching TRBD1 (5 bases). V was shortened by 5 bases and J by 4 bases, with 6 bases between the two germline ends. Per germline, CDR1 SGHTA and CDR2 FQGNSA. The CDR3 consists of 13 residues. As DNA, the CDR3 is TGTGCCAGCAGCCCAGGGGGGGCCAACGTCCTGACTTTC. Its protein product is CASSPGGANVLTF.

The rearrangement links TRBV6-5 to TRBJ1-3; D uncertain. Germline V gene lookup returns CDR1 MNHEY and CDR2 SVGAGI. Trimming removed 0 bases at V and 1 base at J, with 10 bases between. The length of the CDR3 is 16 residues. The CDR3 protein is CASSYSRLGSGNTIYF. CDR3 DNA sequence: TGTGCCAGCAGTTACTCGAGATTGGGTTCTGGAAACACCATATATTTT.

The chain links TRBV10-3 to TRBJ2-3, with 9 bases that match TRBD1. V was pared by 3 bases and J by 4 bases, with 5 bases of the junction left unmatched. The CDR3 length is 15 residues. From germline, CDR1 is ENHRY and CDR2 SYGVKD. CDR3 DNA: TGTGCCATCAGTGATCGGACAGGGGCGGCAGATACGCAGTATTTT. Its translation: CAISDRTGAADTQYF.

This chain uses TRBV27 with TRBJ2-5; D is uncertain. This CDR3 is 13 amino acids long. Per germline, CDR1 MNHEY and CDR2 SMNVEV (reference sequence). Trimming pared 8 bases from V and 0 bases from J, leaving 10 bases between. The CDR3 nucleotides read TGTGCCAGCCGCCAGAGGTACCAAGAGACCCAGTACTTC. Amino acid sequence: CASRQRYQETQYF.